One TCR beta chain is described in this entry. No antigen is known for it. This sample was included in a study of Ad26.COV2.S vaccination and SARS-CoV-2 variants. V gave up 2 bases and J gave up 4 bases, with 17 bases separating them. Germline CDR1 reads SGHTS; CDR2 reads YDEGEE. The CDR3 length is 16 residues. Study conclusions and caveats: Relative to placebo recipients, vaccine recipients exhibited elevated spike-specific TCR breadth. After vaccination, reports described spike-specific CD8+ and CD4+ T cell responses as showing substantial breadth.

Some clones are missing from TCRdb's copy, which holds only in-frame ones; the method was immunoSEQ multiplex PCR. The table shows 150,000 to 200,000 clones, with around 85% occurring only once. This specimen consisted of peripheral blood, obtained after recovery from COVID-19. This chain uses TRBV5-8 with TRBJ2-3; a weak D match, TRBD2 (7 bases). The TCR comes from a human donor who had recovered from COVID-19. The CDR3 region has the DNA TGTGCCAGCAGCTTCCCCTGGGGGGGCCACCCAGATACGCAGTATTTT. It is translated as CASSFPWGGHPDTQYF.